This T cell receptor (beta chain) was sequenced during a study of T cell repertoires in cytomegalovirus infection. Study results and caveats: Pooled public TCR beta family frequency picked out CMV carriers with the relevant HLA.

With respect to this clonotype: Its antigen remains unidentified.

V lost 5 bases and J 6 bases, leaving 8 bases between the germline ends. The length of the CDR3 is 12 residues. Germline CDR1 SGHTA, CDR2 FQGTGA. Each CDR3 protein gets one entry after TCRdb re-called the reads with MiXCR. The sample includes 230,000 or so distinct CDR3 sequences, roughly 34% of them seen just once. The material was CD8+ T cells from cultured PBMCs, obtained from culture after CMV antigen stimulation. This TCR was recovered from a human donor in good health (CMV status not recorded). Some clones in this sample may be carry-over from other donors' samples. This chain uses TRBV7-3 with TRBJ2-1, with unresolved D. This CDR3 reads CASSILGNEQFF. For the CDR3, the DNA is TGTGCCAGCAGCATCCTAGGCAATGAGCAGTTCTTC.